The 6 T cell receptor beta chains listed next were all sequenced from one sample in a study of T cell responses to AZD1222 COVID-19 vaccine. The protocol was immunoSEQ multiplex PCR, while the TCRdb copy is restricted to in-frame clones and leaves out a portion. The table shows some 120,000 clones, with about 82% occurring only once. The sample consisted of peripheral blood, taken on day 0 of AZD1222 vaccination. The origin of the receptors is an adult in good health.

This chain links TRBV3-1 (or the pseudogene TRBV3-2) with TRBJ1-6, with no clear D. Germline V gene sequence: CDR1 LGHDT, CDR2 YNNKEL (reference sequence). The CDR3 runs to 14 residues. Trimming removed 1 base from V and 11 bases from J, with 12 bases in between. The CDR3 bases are TGTGCCAGCAGCCAAGGCCCGAACCTCACACCCCTCCACTTT. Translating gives CASSQGPNLTPLHF.

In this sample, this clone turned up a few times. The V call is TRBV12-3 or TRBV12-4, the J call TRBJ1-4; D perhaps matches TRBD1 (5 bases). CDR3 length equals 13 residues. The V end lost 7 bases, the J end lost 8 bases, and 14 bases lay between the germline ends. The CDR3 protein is CASNLGQGEKLFF. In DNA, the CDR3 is TGTGCCAGCAATTTGGGGCAGGGAGAAAAACTGTTTTTT.

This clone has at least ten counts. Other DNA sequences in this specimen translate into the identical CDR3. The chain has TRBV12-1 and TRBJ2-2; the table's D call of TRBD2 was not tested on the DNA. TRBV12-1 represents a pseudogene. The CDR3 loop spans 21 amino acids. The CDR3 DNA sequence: TGTGCCAGCAGCTTCACGAAAATAGGACTAGTTGGAAGGGCGAACACCGGGGAGCTGTTTTTT. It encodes CASSFTKIGLVGRANTGELFF.

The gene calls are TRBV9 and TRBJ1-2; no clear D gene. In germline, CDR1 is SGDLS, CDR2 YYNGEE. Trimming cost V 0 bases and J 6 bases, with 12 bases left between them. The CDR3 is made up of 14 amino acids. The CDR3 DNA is TGTGCCAGCAGCGTAGGACGAGAGGCGCATGGCTACACCTTC. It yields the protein CASSVGREAHGYTF. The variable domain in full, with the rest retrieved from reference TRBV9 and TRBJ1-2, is DSGVTQTPKHLITATGQRVTLRCSPRSGDLSVYWYQQSLDQGLQFLIQYYNGEERAKGNILERFSAQQFPDLHSELNLSSLELGDSALYFCASSVGREAHGYTFGSGTRLTVV.

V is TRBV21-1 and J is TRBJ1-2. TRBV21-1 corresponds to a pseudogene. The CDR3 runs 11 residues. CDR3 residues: CASSKVRGYTF. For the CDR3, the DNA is TGTGCCAGCAGCAAAGTACGTGGCTACACCTTC.

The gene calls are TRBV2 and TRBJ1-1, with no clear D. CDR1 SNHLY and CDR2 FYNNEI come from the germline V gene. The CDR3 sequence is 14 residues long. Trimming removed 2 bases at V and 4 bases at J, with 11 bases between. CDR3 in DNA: TGTGCCAGCAGTGAACGGAGTACAAGCACTGAAGCTTTCTTT. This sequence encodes CASSERSTSTEAFF.